The clone carrying this TCR beta chain was counted at least ten times. The antigen is undetermined. At one end the junction does not follow the germline gene, possibly because of a read error. The data stem from a study of neurological immune-mediated disorders. Findings of the study overall: Levels of TCR clonal expansion peaked in HTLV-1-associated myelopathy and reached their lowest in multiple sclerosis, under those of healthy controls.

Germline-derived CDR1 and CDR2 are MGHRA and YSYEKL. The CDR3 runs 18 residues. TCRdb re-called the 5' RACE reads with MiXCR, one entry per CDR3 protein. The top ten hold about 6.3% of the sample, which has tens of thousands of distinct CDR3 sequences, about 3.5% seen once. The TCR originated in a man aged 35 to 55 with multiple sclerosis. The sample consisted of PBMCs. This chain joins TRBV4-1 and TRBJ1-5, with 7 bases identical to TRBD1. The chain's CDR3 is CASSQVIAQGVQDQPQNF. In nucleotides, the CDR3 is TGCGCCAGCAGCCAAGTAATTGCGCAGGGGGTCCAGGATCAGCCCCAGAATTTT.